These 6 T cell receptor beta chains came from one sample sequenced in a study of TIL therapy for anti-PD-1-resistant metastatic lung cancer (dated by TCRdb to the early 2020s). In the paper's terms, the time point label means: pre-treatment sample, taken before nivolumab and TIL therapy. TCR beta CDR3 regions were amplified from genomic DNA with the immunoSEQ v3 hsTCRB kit using bias-controlled multiplex PCR. The clones in this table, taken by TCRdb from immuneACCESS, are in-frame only. Not every clone is retained; where verified, under half of the shortfall comes from an unresolved V gene, and the cause of the rest is unknown. This sample lists approximately 10,000 clones; approximately 80% were detected once. The ten largest clones take up roughly a tenth of the sample. Sample: blood, taken at baseline. These receptors came from a person aged 25 to 80 with non-small cell lung cancer.

CDR3 DNA sequence: TGTGCCAGCAGCCAAGATCTAGCGGGAGGCACAGATACGCAGTATTTT. This sequence encodes CASSQDLAGGTDTQYF. The V call is TRBV4-2, the J call TRBJ2-3, with 10 positions matching TRBD2. The V gene end was trimmed by 0 bases and the J gene end by 1 base; junction bases not matched to a gene: 1. This CDR3 comprises 16 residues. CDR1 and CDR2 from the germline V gene are LGHNA and YNFKEQ.

V gene TRBV4-2 combines with J gene TRBJ2-7, with D unresolved. V was clipped by 4 bases and J by 1 base, with 11 bases between them. CDR1 is LGHNA, CDR2 YNFKEQ, per germline. The CDR3 is made up of 14 amino acids. CDR3 sequence: CASSPLPQSYEQYF. CDR3 coding DNA: TGTGCCAGCAGCCCCCTTCCGCAGTCCTACGAGCAGTACTTC.

This chain connects TRBV20-1 to TRBJ2-1; D is unresolved. CDR1 and CDR2 from the germline V gene are DFQATT and SNEGSKA (reference sequence). The V gene lost 2 bases and the J gene lost 6 bases, with 2 bases spanning the gap. The CDR3 extends over 10 amino acids. CDR3 protein: CSARRNEQFF. CDR3 DNA sequence: TGCAGTGCTAGACGCAATGAGCAGTTCTTC.

This clone was seen a handful of times. The V and J genes are TRBV14 and TRBJ1-1; D gene uncertain. The CDR3 has 14 residues. Germline-derived CDR1 and CDR2 are SGHDN and FVKESK. V gave up 3 bases and J gave up 4 bases, with 12 bases separating them. The CDR3 bases are TGTGCCAGCAGCCAGTATGGGGTAGGCACTGAAGCTTTCTTT. Protein: CASSQYGVGTEAFF.

This clone was observed a single time. This sequence joins TRBV4-1 and TRBJ1-4; tentative D call: TRBD1 (6 bases). Germline CDR1 MGHRA, CDR2 YSYEKL. This CDR3 comprises 16 residues. Trimming stripped 4 bases from V and 2 bases from J, with 14 bases between. The CDR3 region is CASSPRGGATNEKLFF. CDR3 DNA: TGCGCCAGCAGCCCGAGGGGGGGGGCGACTAATGAAAAACTGTTTTTT.

The rearrangement uses TRBV5-1 and TRBJ2-3; D may be TRBD1 (6 bases). The V gene's germline CDR1 is SGHRS and CDR2 YFSETQ. V dropped 4 bases and J dropped 6 bases, with 21 bases sitting between them. This CDR3 is 16 amino acids long. The CDR3 DNA follows: TGCGCCAGCAGCGAGGGCCCAGGGGTGGGGCAGGATACGCAGTATTTT. It is translated as CASSEGPGVGQDTQYF.